This TCR beta chain was sequenced for a study of T cell repertoires in cytomegalovirus infection. Across the study: Indicated by public TCR beta signatures were CMV infection and matching HLA type. Study-wide findings and caveats: The ex vivo response was dominated by HLA-C-restricted CMV-specific TCR beta clonotypes.

Germline CDR1 and CDR2: MNHNY and SVGAGI (reference sequence). The CDR3 sequence is 15 residues long. Trimming removed 0 bases from V and 2 bases from J, with 11 bases in between. To note about this clonotype: What it recognizes is unknown.

TCRdb fed the reads into MiXCR, producing one record per CDR3 protein. The sample includes just under 300,000 distinct CDR3 sequences, around 9.1% of them seen just once. Sequenced sample: PBMCs. The chain recombines TRBV6-6 with TRBJ2-7, with unresolved D. The TCR originated in a human donor in good health (CMV status not recorded). Some clones in this sample may be carry-over from other donors' samples. Written as DNA, the CDR3 is TGTGCCAGCAGTTACTCGAGTCTCGGTACCTACGAGCAGTACGTC. It translates to CASSYSSLGTYEQYV.